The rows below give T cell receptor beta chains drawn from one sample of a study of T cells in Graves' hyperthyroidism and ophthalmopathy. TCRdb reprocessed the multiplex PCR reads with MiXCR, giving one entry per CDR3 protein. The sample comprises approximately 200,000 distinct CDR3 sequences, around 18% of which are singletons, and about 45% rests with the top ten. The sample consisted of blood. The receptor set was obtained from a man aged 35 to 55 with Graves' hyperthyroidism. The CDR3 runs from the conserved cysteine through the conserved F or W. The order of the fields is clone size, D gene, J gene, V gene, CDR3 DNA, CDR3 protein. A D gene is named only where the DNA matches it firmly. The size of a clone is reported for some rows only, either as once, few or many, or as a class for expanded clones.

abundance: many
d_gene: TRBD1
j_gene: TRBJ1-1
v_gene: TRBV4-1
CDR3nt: TGCGCCAGCAGCCAAGAACAGGGGTGGTCTGAAGCTTTCTTT
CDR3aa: CASSQEQGWSEAFF

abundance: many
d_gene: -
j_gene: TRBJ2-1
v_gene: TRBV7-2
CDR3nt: TGTGCCAGCAGCTTAGGCCCAGGCAATGAGCAGTTCTTC
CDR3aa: CASSLGPGNEQFF

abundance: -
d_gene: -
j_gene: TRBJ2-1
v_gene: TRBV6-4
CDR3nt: TGTGCCAGTTCCCGGGACTTAGCAAGTGAGCAGTTCTTC
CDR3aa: CASSRDLASEQFF

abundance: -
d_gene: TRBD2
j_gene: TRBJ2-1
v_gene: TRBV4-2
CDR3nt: TGTGCCAGCAGCCAACGGACTAGCGGGCGATACAATGAGCAGTTCTTC
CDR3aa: CASSQRTSGRYNEQFF

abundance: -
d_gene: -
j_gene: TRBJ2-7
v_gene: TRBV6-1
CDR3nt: TGTGCCAGCAGTCGCCCTGGACGGAGCTCCTACGAGCAGTACTTC
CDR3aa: CASSRPGRSSYEQYF

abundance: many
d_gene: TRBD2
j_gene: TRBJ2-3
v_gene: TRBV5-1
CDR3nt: TGCGCCAGCAGCTTGTATTCCATGGCGGGGGTTCCCACAGATACGCAGTATTTT
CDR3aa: CASSLYSMAGVPTDTQYF

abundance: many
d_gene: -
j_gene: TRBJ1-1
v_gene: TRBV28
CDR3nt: TGTGCCAGCAGGCCACACAATGAGAACACTGAAGCTTTCTTT
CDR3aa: CASRPHNENTEAFF

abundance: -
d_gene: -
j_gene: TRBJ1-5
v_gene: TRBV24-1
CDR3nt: TGTGCCACCAGTGATTTTGGGCAGGGGTTCAATCAGCCCCAGCATTTT
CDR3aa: CATSDFGQGFNQPQHF

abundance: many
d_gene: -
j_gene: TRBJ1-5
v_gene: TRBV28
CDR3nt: TGTGCCAGCAGCTCGAGCCACCGAGACAATCAGCCCCAGCATTTT
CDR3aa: CASSSSHRDNQPQHF

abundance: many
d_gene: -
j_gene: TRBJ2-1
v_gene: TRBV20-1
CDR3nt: TGCAGTGCTAGAGATACAGGCCCATACAATGAGCAGTTCTTC
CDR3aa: CSARDTGPYNEQFF

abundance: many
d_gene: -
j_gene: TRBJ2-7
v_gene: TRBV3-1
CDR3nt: TGTGCCAGCAGCCAAGTTACAGGTAGCTCCTACGAGCAGTACTTC
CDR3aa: CASSQVTGSSYEQYF

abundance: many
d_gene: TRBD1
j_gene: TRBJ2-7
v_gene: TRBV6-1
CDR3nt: TGTGCCAGCAGCAGGGGGCCCGAGCAGTACTTC
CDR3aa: CASSRGPEQYF

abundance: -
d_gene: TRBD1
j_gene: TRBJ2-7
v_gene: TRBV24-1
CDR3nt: TGTGCCACCAGTGGCCCGGGACAGGGGAGTTGGGAGCAGTACTTC
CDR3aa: CATSGPGQGSWEQYF

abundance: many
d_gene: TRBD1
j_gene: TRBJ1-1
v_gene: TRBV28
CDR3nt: TGTGCCAGCAGCCTATTCAGGGGGTGGGCGAACACTGAAGCTTTCTTT
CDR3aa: CASSLFRGWANTEAFF

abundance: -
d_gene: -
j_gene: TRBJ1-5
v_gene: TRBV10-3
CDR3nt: TGTGCCATCAGTGAACCCAGGGCTCGCAATCAGCCCCAGCATTTT
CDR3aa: CAISEPRARNQPQHF

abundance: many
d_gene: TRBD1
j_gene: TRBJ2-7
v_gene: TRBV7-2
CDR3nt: TGTGCCAGCAGCTCCGGGACAGGCGTCTCCTACGAGCAGTACTTC
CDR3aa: CASSSGTGVSYEQYF

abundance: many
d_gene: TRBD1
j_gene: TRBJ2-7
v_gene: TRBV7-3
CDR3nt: TGTGCCAGCAGCGGTACGGGACAGGGGTTCCACGAGCAGTACTTC
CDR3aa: CASSGTGQGFHEQYF

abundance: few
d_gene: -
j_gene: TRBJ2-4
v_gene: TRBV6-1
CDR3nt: TGTGCCAGCAGTCCGACCAAAAACATTCAGTACTTC
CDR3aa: CASSPTKNIQYF

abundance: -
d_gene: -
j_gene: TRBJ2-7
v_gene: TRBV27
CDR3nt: TGTGCCAGCAGTTCCCCCTTGGGCCGACTCTACGAGCAGTACTTC
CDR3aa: CASSSPLGRLYEQYF

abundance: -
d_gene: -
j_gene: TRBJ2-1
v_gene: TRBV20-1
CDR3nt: TGCAGTGCTGAGGGCACTTACAATGAGCAGTTCTTC
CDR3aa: CSAEGTYNEQFF

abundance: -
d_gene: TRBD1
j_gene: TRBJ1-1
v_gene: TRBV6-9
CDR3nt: TGTGCCAGCAGTTATGAGACAGGGCCGACTGAAGCTTTCTTT
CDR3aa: CASSYETGPTEAFF

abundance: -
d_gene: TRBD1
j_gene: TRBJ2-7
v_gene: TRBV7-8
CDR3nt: TGTGCCAGCAGCTCCGACAGGGCAGCCTACGAGCAGTACTTC
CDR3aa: CASSSDRAAYEQYF